The TCR beta chain described here comes from a study of CD8 T cells in ankylosing spondylitis. In the case of this clonotype: Its target is unknown.

The authors made TCR beta libraries by quantitative 5'-RACE with molecular barcodes. TCRdb called the 5' RACE reads again in MiXCR, with one record for every CDR3 protein. The data contain approximately 200,000 distinct CDR3 sequences, about 13% of them singletons. General study results and limits: Enrichment of disease-linked clones was reportedly significant in matched ankylosing spondylitis synovial fluid. Disease-associated clonotypes exhibited CD8+ identity and were relatively infrequent in peripheral blood. One TCR beta motif, made up of eight or nine highly homologous variants, appeared characteristic of ankylosing spondylitis blood.

The TCR originated in a male donor with ankylosing spondylitis or in good health (not recorded which). The material sequenced was blood, either unsorted or a sorted T cell fraction (not recorded which).

CDR3 coding DNA: TGTGCCAGCAGCCCCCCGGGAAGGGGCGAGCAGTACTTC. It codes for CASSPPGRGEQYF. The rearrangement uses TRBV7-9 and TRBJ2-7, with D perhaps matching TRBD1 or TRBD2 (5 bases each). Germline CDR1 and CDR2: SEHNR and FQNEAQ (reference sequence). V was trimmed by 5 bases and J by 6 bases, leaving 14 bases between them. This CDR3 region has 13 residues.